These 16 T cell receptor beta chains originate from one sample sequenced in a study of T-cell memory formation after mild COVID-19. Each CDR3 protein is one row after TCRdb ran MiXCR on the 5' RACE reads. The sample carries about 400,000 distinct CDR3 sequences, 24% recorded once. The sequenced sample was PBMCs or a T cell subset sorted from them (not recorded which). Source of these receptors: an adult woman who had mild COVID-19 (a few samples of this study predate the infection). Cell type and time point are not known.

V gene TRBV20-1 combines with J gene TRBJ2-5; D may match TRBD1 or TRBD2 (5 bases each). Trimming took off 3 bases at V and 5 bases at J, with 13 bases between the two ends. This CDR3 spans 13 amino acids. Germline V gene lookup returns CDR1 DFQATT and CDR2 SNEGSKA (reference sequence). This CDR3 is CSASPGTGETQYF. The CDR3 bases are TGCAGTGCTAGCCCCGGGACCGGGGAGACCCAGTACTTC.

The rearrangement joins TRBV6-6 to TRBJ2-5; D is uncertain. This CDR3 contains 10 residues. Trimming cost V 8 bases and J 6 bases, with 7 bases left between them. Germline CDR1 reads MNHNY; CDR2 reads SVGAGI (reference sequence). CDR3 amino acids: CASAGQTQYF. CDR3 nucleotides: TGTGCCAGCGCCGGACAGACCCAGTACTTC.

V and J are TRBV7-9 and TRBJ1-4; the match to TRBD1 covers 8 bases. V gave up 0 bases and J gave up 0 bases; unmatched junction bases: 6. Looked up from germline, CDR1 is SEHNR and CDR2 is FQNEAQ (reference sequence). The length of the CDR3 is 18 residues. The CDR3 reads CASSLARTGLATNEKLFF. For the CDR3, the DNA is TGTGCCAGCAGCTTAGCGCGGACAGGGCTCGCAACTAATGAAAAACTGTTTTTT.

This clonotype was seen just once. V and J are TRBV19 and TRBJ2-3, with no clear D. The CDR3 has 12 amino acids. The V and J ends lost 3 bases and 6 bases respectively, with 7 bases between them. The V gene's germline CDR1 is LNHDA and CDR2 SQIVND (reference sequence). CDR3 DNA: TGTGCCAGTAGTATGTCCCAGGATACGCAGTATTTT. This translates into CASSMSQDTQYF.

The rearrangement links TRBV11-2 to TRBJ2-1; 8 nucleotides align to TRBD2. This CDR3 has 14 amino acids. CDR1 SGHAT and CDR2 FQNNGV come from the germline V gene. The V and J ends lost 5 bases and 6 bases, in that order; junction bases with no gene match: 6. The CDR3 loop reads CASSLGLALNEQFF. In DNA, the CDR3 is TGTGCCAGCAGCCTCGGACTAGCTCTCAATGAGCAGTTCTTC.

This sequence joins TRBV7-6 and TRBJ2-3; D remains unclear. Germline assignment: CDR1 SGHVS and CDR2 FNYEAQ. CDR3 length: 13 residues. Trimming took off 3 bases at V and 10 bases at J, with 14 bases between the two ends. The DNA for the CDR3 is TGTGCCAGCAGCTTCCCTTGGGGTCTTGCGCAGTATTTT. It yields the protein CASSFPWGLAQYF.

V usage is TRBV19 and J usage is TRBJ1-5; maybe TRBD1 (5 bases). Germline CDR1 reads LNHDA; CDR2 reads SQIVND (reference sequence). This CDR3 spans 13 amino acids. V was clipped by 3 bases and J by 4 bases, with 7 bases between them. In DNA form, the CDR3 reads TGTGCCAGTAGTATGGCAGGGAATCAGCCCCAGCATTTT. It codes for CASSMAGNQPQHF.

The genes are TRBV5-1 and TRBJ2-4; maybe TRBD2 (5 bases). The CDR3 spans 19 residues. The V end was cut by 0 bases, the J end by 2 bases, with 21 bases between. Germline lookup yields CDR1 SGHRS and CDR2 YFSETQ. CDR3 residues: CASSLVAGPGLATKNIQYF. The CDR3, as DNA: TGCGCCAGCAGCTTGGTGGCGGGCCCCGGGCTGGCAACCAAAAACATTCAGTACTTC.

This clonotype was detected only a few times. This chain links TRBV12-3 or TRBV12-4 with TRBJ1-5; no reliable D call. The CDR3 runs to 14 residues. The germline V and J ends were trimmed by 4 bases and 2 bases, with 9 bases remaining between them. The CDR3 sequence: CASSYTLGNQPQHF. DNA for the CDR3: TGTGCCAGCAGTTATACCTTGGGCAATCAGCCCCAGCATTTT.

V usage is TRBV5-1 and J usage is TRBJ2-3; 8 bases match TRBD1. The CDR3 is 16 residues long. V lost 4 bases, J lost 6 bases, and 13 bases stayed unmatched. Germline CDR1 and CDR2: SGHRS and YFSETQ. The CDR3 DNA is TGCGCCAGCAGCGTAGGGACAGGCATACTTTCGGATACGCAGTATTTT. This codes for CASSVGTGILSDTQYF.

This clonotype was observed a few times. The V call is TRBV20-1, the J call TRBJ2-1; D may correspond to TRBD1 or TRBD2 (5 bases each). CDR3 size: 11 residues. The V end lost 5 bases, the J end lost 7 bases, and 9 bases lay between the germline ends. Looked up from germline, CDR1 is DFQATT and CDR2 is SNEGSKA (reference sequence). The CDR3 sequence: CSAEGWNEQFF. The CDR3 region has the DNA TGCAGTGCTGAGGGGTGGAATGAGCAGTTCTTC.

This chain links TRBV6-6 with TRBJ2-7; D assignment may be TRBD1 or TRBD2 (5 bases each). Trimming took off 8 bases at V and 5 bases at J, with 13 bases between the two ends. The CDR3 loop spans 12 amino acids. The germline V gene has CDR1 MNHNY and CDR2 SVGAGI (reference sequence). In nucleotides, the CDR3 is TGTGCCAGCGGGGACCAAACCCACGAGCAGTACTTC. The encoded protein is CASGDQTHEQYF.

This clonotype was seen only a few times. V usage is TRBV23-1 and J usage is TRBJ2-1, with D possibly matching TRBD2 (6 bases). TRBV23-1 counts as an open reading frame of uncertain function. Trimming removed 9 bases at V and 10 bases at J, with 22 bases between. The CDR3 has 14 residues. The CDR3 nucleotides are TGCGCCAGTACGGCCGGGGGTTCCAGGCGGGAGCAGTTCTTC. Amino acids: CASTAGGSRREQFF.

This clonotype was counted a few times. This chain connects TRBV5-5 to TRBJ2-5; the match to TRBD1 covers 7 bases. The V gene's germline CDR1 is SGHKS and CDR2 YYEKEE (reference sequence). J gave up 1 base and V 2 bases, and 8 bases lay outside the gene matches. CDR3 length equals 16 residues. This CDR3 reads CASSFNPGQIQETQYF. The DNA of the CDR3 is TGTGCCAGCAGCTTCAACCCGGGACAGATCCAAGAGACCCAGTACTTC.

The V call is TRBV23-1, the J call TRBJ2-2, with TRBD2 identical over 8 bases. TRBV23-1 is placed among ORFs of uncertain function. CDR3 size: 16 residues. V dropped 6 bases and J dropped 4; count of bases not matched to a gene: 10. The CDR3 spells CASSSRGGAGTGELFF. The CDR3 region has the DNA TGCGCCAGCAGCTCACGGGGGGGCGCAGGCACCGGGGAGCTGTTTTTT.

This chain uses TRBV30 with TRBJ2-1; 13 bases are a match to TRBD2. Germline V gene data show CDR1 as GTSNPN and CDR2 as SVGIG (reference sequence). V trimming: 4 bases; J trimming: 9 bases; junction bases outside the gene matches: 9. This CDR3 is built from 15 residues. The CDR3, as DNA: TGTGCCTGGACAAGAAGGACTAGCGGGAGTGGTGAGCAGTTCTTC. This translates into CAWTRRTSGSGEQFF.